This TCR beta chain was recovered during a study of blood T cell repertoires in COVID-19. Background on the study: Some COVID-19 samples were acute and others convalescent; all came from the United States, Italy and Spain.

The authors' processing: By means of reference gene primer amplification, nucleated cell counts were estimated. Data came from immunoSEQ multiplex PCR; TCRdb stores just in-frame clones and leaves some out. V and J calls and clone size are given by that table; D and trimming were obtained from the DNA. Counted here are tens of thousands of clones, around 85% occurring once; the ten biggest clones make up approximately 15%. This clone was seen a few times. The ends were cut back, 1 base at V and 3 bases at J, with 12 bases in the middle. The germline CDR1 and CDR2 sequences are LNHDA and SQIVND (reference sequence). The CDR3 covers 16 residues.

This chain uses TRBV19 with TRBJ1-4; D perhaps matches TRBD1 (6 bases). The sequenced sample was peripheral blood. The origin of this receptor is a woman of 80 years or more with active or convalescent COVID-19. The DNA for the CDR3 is TGTGCCAGTAGTATAGCGAGCGGACAGCCTAATGAAAAACTGTTTTTT. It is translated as CASSIASGQPNEKLFF.